This T cell receptor beta chain stems from a study of blood T cells in healthy people across ages. Study findings and constraints: A strong correlation was seen between TCR beta diversity and naive T cell percentage.

It was ten milliliters of peripheral blood that were drawn from each donor. Isolation per sample recovered at least 7 million PBMCs. Next came a second PCR, run for about 6 to 11 cycles, which used a sample-barcoded 5' primer along with a J-beta primer mix. Researchers report that each sample yielded at least 2.5 million CDR3-containing paired-end reads. TCRdb redid the calling of the 5' RACE reads with MiXCR, one entry per CDR3 protein. The repertoire holds roughly 930,000 distinct CDR3 sequences, roughly 48% seen once, with over 10% in the top ten. This clonotype turned up a few times. Its antigen is not known. Trimming removed 3 bases from V and 2 bases from J, with 12 bases in between. This CDR3 region has 15 residues. CDR1 and CDR2 (germline): MNHEY, SVGAGI.

The rearrangement joins TRBV6-5 to TRBJ2-3; perhaps TRBD1 as D (5 bases). The sequence came from a man aged 25-40 years in good health. Sample: blood. The CDR3 sequence: CASSYSAGSTDTQYF. CDR3 coding DNA: TGTGCCAGCAGTTATAGTGCAGGGTCCACAGATACGCAGTATTTT.